The T cell receptor beta chain described here comes from a study of shared clonotypes between healthy human individuals. Sequencing was performed with immunoSEQ multiplex PCR; in TCRdb, only in-frame clones are kept and a portion is missing. The table lists a few million clones, roughly 92% of them singletons. The CDR3 consists of 17 residues. The V end was cut by 1 base, the J end by 1 base, with 15 bases between. Germline V gene data show CDR1 as SGHRS and CDR2 as YFSETQ. The material sequenced was naive CD4+ T cells sorted from blood. Sample subset: CD45RA+ positively selected. This sequence was found in a man between 18 and 35 years old in good health. The rearrangement uses TRBV5-1 and TRBJ2-1; D remains unclear. The CDR3 DNA reads TGCGCCAGCAGCTTGATGTCGGGTTCGAGATCCTACAATGAGCAGTTCTTC. This sequence encodes CASSLMSGSRSYNEQFF. Full variable domain (missing parts from reference TRBV5-1 and TRBJ2-1): KAGVTQTPRYLIKTRGQQVTLSCSPISGHRSVSWYQQTPGQGLQFLFEYFSETQRNKGNFPGRFSGRQFSNSRSEMNVSTLELGDSALYLCASSLMSGSRSYNEQFFGPGTRLTVL.